This TCR beta chain was documented in a study of T-cell reconstitution after alpha-beta-depleted transplantation in children. General study findings and limits: Roughly two months post-transplant, alpha-beta T cells reportedly originated from several hundred graft clones that had expanded. Newly made T cells mostly supplied T-cell counts and diversity one year after transplant.

Unique molecular identifiers tagged the TCRbeta library. TCRdb redid the calling of the PCR reads with MiXCR, one entry per CDR3 protein. This table has roughly 400,000 distinct CDR3 sequences, approximately 42% appearing once. Points on this clonotype: The antigen remains unidentified.

CDR1 SQVTM and CDR2 ANQGSEA come from the germline V gene. The CDR3 loop spans 17 amino acids. V was clipped by 0 bases and J by 7 bases; unmatched bases: 14. Source: PBMCs, taken before TCRalphabeta/CD19-depleted stem cell transplant. The rearrangement links TRBV29-1 to TRBJ2-7, with 11 bases that match TRBD1. The receptor comes from a girl under 10 years old with aplastic anemia, due to receive a stem cell transplant. The CDR3: CSVEDTPGQGASREQYF. The DNA of the CDR3 is TGCAGCGTTGAAGATACGCCCGGACAGGGGGCTTCGAGGGAGCAGTACTTC.